This T cell receptor beta chain was sequenced in a study of blood T cell repertoires in COVID-19. V was pared by 3 bases and J by 2 bases, with 0 bases of the junction left unmatched. In germline, CDR1 is MRHNA, CDR2 SNTAGT. The CDR3 has 14 amino acids. The protocol was immunoSEQ multiplex PCR, while the TCRdb copy is restricted to in-frame clones and leaves out a portion. Of about 70,000 clones detected, approximately 90% appear once; the ten largest clones hold about 1.3%. The sequence was obtained from a human donor in a cohort sampled during active COVID-19. The sequencing sample was made of peripheral blood. The rearrangement links TRBV6-4 to TRBJ2-3, with 9 bases that match TRBD1. CDR3 residues: CASSEQGATDTQYF. The CDR3 nucleotides are TGTGCCAGCAGTGAACAGGGGGCCACAGATACGCAGTATTTT.